The next 5 T cell receptor beta chains were all read from a single sample in a study of T cell repertoires in cytomegalovirus infection (dated 2019 in TCRdb). The sequencer was an Illumina HiSeq 1500. TCRdb applied fastp at Q25 and MiXCR to the public reads, then kept only in-frame beta chains. Here each entry gathers all rows of one CDR3 protein and keeps the most common genes and DNA. The sample table shows about 490,000 distinct CDR3 sequences, and approximately 17% are seen once. Roughly 25% of the sample is in the top ten clones. Source material: CD8+ T cells from PBMCs. The receptors stem from a human donor in good health (CMV status not recorded). Some clones in this sample may be carry-over from other donors' samples.

The chain combines TRBV27 with TRBJ1-2, with D possibly matching TRBD1 (6 bases). Trimming shortened V by 3 bases and J by 4 bases, and 9 bases separated the two germline ends. CDR3 length: 13 amino acids. From germline, CDR1 is MNHEY and CDR2 SMNVEV (reference sequence). The CDR3 DNA sequence: TGTGCCAGCAGTTTGGGGGCGTCCTATGGCTACACCTTC. Translated: CASSLGASYGYTF.

As regards this clonotype: Just one base apart from a much larger clone, this may be a read error. This chain joins TRBV14 and TRBJ2-1; D is uncertain. This CDR3 contains 12 residues. Germline CDR1 is SGHDN and CDR2 is FVKESK. CDR3 loop: CASNQPSNEQFF. CDR3 DNA sequence: TGTGCCAGCAACCAACCGTCCAATGAGCAGTTCTTC.

This clonotype was detected a few times. CDR3 in amino acids: CAWSYRGSGNTIYF. For the CDR3, the DNA is TGTGCCTGGAGTTACAGGGGGTCTGGAAACACCATATATTTT. J is TRBJ1-3 and V is TRBV30; 8 bases line up with TRBD1. After removal of 2 bases from V and 1 base from J, the junction contained 1 base not matched to a gene. This CDR3 has 14 amino acids. Germline CDR1 is GTSNPN and CDR2 is SVGIG (reference sequence).

At least ten counts were recorded for this clonotype. V gene TRBV7-6 combines with J gene TRBJ2-1; 10 bases line up with TRBD2. The trim removed 3 bases at V and 7 bases at J, leaving 9 bases unmatched. The CDR3 is made up of 16 amino acids. Germline CDR1 and CDR2: SGHVS and FNYEAQ. This chain's CDR3 is CASSFSGGPSGNEQFF. As DNA, the CDR3 is TGTGCCAGCAGCTTTAGCGGGGGGCCGAGTGGGAATGAGCAGTTCTTC.

This clonotype came up a few times. The V call is TRBV13, the J call TRBJ1-2, with D perhaps TRBD1 (5 bases). This CDR3 is built from 15 residues. V was shortened by 1 base and J by 2 bases, with 11 bases between the two germline ends. CDR1 is PRHDT, CDR2 FYEKMQ, per germline (reference sequence). In DNA form, the CDR3 reads TGTGCCAGCAGCTTAGAAGGGGTTCTAAACTATGGCTACACCTTC. Translation: CASSLEGVLNYGYTF. Using reference TRBV13 and TRBJ1-2 for the parts outside the CDR3, the full variable domain is AAGVIQSPRHLIKEKRETATLKCYPIPRHDTVYWYQQGPGQDPQFLISFYEKMQSDKGSIPDRFSAQQFSDYHSELNMSSLELGDSALYFCASSLEGVLNYGYTFGSGTRLTVV.